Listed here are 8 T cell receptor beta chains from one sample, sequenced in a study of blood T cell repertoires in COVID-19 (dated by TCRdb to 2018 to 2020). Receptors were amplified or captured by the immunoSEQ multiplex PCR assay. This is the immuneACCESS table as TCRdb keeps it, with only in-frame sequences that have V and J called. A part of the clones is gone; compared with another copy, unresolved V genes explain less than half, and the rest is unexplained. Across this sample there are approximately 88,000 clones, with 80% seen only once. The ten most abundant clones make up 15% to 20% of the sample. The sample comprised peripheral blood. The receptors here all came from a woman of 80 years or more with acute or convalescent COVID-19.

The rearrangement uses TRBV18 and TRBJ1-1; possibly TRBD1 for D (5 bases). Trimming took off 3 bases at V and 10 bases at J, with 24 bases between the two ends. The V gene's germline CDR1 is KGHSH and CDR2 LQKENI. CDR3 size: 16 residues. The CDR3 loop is CASSPTSDSQIVGAFF. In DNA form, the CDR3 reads TGTGCCAGCTCACCGACTTCTGACAGCCAGATTGTCGGAGCTTTCTTT.

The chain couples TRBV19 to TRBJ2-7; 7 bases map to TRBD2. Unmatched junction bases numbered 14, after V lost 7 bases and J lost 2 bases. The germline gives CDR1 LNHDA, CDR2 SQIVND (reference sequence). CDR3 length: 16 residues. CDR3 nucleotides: TGTGCCAGTAAGGCTAGCGGCACCAACAGAGCCTACGAGCAGTACTTC. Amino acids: CASKASGTNRAYEQYF.

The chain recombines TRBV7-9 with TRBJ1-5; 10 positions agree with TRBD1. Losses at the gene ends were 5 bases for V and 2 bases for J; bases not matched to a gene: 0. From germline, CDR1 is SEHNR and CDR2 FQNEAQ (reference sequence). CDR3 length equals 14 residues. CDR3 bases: TGTGCCAGCAGCGGGACAGGGGGCAATCAGCCCCAGCATTTT. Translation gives CASSGTGGNQPQHF.

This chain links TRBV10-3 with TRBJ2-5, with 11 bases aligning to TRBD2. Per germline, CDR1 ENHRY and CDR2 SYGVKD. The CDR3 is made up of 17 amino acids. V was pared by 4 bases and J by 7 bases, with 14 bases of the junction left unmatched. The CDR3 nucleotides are TGTGCCATCAGTGCCCCGACCTCACTAGCGGGGGTGTGGACCCAGTACTTC. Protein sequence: CAISAPTSLAGVWTQYF.

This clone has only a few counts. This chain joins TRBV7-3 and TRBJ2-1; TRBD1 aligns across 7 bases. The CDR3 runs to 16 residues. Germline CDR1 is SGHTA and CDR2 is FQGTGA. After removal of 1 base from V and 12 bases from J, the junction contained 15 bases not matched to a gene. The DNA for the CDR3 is TGTGCCAGCAGCTTAATGCCAGAGGGGTCAGGGGGTCGGCAGTTCTTC. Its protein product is CASSLMPEGSGGRQFF.

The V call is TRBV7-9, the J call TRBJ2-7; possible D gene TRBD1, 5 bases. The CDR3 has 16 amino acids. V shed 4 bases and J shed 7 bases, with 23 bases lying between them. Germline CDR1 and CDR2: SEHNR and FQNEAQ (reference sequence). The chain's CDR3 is CASSSSGTGIRVEQYF. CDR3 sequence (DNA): TGTGCCAGCAGCTCCTCCGGAACAGGAATACGAGTGGAGCAGTACTTC.

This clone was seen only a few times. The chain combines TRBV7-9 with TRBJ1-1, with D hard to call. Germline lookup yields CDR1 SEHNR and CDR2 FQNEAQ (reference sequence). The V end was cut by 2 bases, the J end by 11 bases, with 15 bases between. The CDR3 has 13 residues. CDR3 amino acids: CASSLYEVKAAFF. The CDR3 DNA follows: TGTGCCAGCAGCTTATATGAGGTTAAAGCGGCTTTCTTT.

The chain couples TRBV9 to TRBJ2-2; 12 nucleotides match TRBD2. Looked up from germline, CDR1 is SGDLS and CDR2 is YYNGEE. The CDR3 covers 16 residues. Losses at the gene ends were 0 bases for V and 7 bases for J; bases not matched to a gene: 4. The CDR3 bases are TGTGCCAGCAGCGTAGGTCTAGCGGGAGGGGGCGGGGAGCTGTTTTTT. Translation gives CASSVGLAGGGGELFF.